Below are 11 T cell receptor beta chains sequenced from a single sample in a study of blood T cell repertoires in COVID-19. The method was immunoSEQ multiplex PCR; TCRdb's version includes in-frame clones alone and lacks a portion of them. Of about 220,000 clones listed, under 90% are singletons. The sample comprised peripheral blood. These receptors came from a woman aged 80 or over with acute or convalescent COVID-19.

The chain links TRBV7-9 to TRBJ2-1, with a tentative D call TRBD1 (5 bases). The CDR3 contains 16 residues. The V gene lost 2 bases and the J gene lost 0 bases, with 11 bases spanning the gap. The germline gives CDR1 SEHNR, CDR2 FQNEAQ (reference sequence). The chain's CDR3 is CASSLYRQYSYNEQFF. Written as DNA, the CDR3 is TGTGCCAGCAGCTTATACAGGCAGTACTCCTACAATGAGCAGTTCTTC.

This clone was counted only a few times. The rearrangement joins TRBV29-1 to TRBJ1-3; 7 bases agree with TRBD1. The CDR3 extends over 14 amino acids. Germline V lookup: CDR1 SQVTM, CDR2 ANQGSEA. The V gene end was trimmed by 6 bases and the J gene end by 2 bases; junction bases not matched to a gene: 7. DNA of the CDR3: TGCAGCGTCAAGACAGGGTCGACTGGAAACACCATATATTTT. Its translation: CSVKTGSTGNTIYF.

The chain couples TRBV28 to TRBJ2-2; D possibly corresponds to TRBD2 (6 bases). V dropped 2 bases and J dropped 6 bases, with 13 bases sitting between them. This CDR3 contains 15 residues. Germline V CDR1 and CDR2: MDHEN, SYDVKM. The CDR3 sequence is CASSLGGTGPGELFF. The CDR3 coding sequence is TGTGCCAGCAGTTTAGGGGGGACGGGGCCCGGGGAGCTGTTTTTT.

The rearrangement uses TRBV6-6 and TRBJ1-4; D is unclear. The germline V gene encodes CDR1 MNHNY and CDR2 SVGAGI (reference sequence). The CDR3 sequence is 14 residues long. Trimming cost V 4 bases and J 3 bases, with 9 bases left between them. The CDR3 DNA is TGTGCCAGCAGTTCACAGATAGCTAATGAAAAACTGTTTTTT. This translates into CASSSQIANEKLFF.

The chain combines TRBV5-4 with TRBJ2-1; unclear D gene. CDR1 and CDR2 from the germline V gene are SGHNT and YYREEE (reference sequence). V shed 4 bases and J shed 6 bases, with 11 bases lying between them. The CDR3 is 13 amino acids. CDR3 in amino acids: CASSPVSGNEQFF. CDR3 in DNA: TGTGCCAGCAGCCCCGTCTCGGGCAATGAGCAGTTCTTC.

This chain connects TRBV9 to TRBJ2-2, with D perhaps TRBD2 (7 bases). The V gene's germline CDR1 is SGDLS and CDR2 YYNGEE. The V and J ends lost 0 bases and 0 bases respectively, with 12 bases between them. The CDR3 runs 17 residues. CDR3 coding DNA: TGTGCCAGCAGCGTAGGTGGAGGGGGGGCGAACACCGGGGAGCTGTTTTTT. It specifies CASSVGGGGANTGELFF.

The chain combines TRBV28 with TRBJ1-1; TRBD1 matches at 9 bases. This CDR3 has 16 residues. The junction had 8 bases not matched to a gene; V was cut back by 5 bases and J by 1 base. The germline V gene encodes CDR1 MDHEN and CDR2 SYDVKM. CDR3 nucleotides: TGTGCCAGCAGTGTCCCGGGACAGGGAGGGAACACTGAAGCTTTCTTT. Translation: CASSVPGQGGNTEAFF.

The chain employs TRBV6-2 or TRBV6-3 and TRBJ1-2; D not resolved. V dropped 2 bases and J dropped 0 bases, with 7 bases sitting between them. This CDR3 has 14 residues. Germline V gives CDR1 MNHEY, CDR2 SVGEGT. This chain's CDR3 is CASSYPPANYGYTF. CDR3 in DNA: TGTGCCAGCAGTTACCCTCCAGCTAACTATGGCTACACCTTC.

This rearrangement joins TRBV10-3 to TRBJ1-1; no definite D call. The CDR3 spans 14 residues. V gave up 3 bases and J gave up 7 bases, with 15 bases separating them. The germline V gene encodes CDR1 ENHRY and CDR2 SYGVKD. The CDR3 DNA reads TGTGCCATCAGTGACGGCGGGGTCTCCTATGAAGCTTTCTTT. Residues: CAISDGGVSYEAFF.

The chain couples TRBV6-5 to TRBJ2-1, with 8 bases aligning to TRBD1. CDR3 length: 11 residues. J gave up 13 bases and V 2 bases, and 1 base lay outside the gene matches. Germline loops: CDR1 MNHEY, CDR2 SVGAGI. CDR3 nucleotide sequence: TGTGCCAGCAGTTACCAGGGGGCCCAGTTCTTC. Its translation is CASSYQGAQFF.

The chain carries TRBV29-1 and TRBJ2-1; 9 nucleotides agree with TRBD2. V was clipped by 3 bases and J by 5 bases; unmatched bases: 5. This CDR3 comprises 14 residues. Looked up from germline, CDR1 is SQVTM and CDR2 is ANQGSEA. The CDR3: CSVDLAGTHNEQFF. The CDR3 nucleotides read TGCAGCGTTGATCTAGCGGGGACCCACAATGAGCAGTTCTTC.